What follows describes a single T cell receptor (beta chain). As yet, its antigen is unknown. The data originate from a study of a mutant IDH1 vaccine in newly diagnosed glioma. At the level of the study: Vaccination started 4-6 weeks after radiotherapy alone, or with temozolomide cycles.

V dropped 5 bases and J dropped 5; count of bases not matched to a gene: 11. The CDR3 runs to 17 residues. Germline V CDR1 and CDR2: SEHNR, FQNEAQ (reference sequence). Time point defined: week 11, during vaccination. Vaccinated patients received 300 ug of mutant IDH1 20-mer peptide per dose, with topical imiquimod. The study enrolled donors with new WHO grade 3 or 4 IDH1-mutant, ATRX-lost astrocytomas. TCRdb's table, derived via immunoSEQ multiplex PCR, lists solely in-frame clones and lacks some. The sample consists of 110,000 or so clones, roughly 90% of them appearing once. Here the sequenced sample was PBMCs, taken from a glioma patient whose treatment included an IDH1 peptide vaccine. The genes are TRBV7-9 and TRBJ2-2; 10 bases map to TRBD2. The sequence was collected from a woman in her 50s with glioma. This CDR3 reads CASSAGAGGPSTGELFF. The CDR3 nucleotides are TGTGCCAGCAGCGCTGGAGCGGGAGGGCCCTCGACCGGGGAGCTGTTTTTT.